This record concerns one T cell receptor (beta chain) sequence. Germline V lookup: CDR1 WSHSY, CDR2 SAAADI. V lost 2 bases and J lost 0, with 19 bases in between. This CDR3 is 18 amino acids long. The data were obtained in a study of OX40 agonist ivuxolimab in advanced cancers. Using immunoSEQ multiplex PCR, the repertoire was profiled, and TCRdb retains in-frame clones only, with some absent. This table holds 20,000 to 30,000 clones, approximately 91% found once. Anyone with autoimmune disease history or systemic immunosuppression was excluded. The origin of this receptor is an adult with an advanced solid tumor such as melanoma, head and neck, liver or kidney cancer. Sequenced material: CD4+ or CD8+ T cells sorted from blood, taken in a trial of the OX40 agonist ivuxolimab. This chain uses TRBV10-2 with TRBJ1-2; TRBD1 is a possible D gene (5 bases). The CDR3 spells CASSEPPGIGATNYGYTF. The CDR3, as DNA: TGCGCCAGCAGTGAGCCCCCCGGAATAGGGGCGACTAACTATGGCTACACCTTC.